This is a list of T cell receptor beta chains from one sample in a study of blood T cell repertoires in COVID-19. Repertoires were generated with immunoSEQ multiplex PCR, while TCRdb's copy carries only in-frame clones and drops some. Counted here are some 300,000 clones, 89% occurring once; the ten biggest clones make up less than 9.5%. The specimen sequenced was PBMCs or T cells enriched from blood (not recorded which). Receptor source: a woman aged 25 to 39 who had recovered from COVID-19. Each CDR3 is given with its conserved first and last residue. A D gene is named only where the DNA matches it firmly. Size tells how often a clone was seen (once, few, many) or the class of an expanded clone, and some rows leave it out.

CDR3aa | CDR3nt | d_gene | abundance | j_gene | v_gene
CASSYAQTRFSGNTIYF | TGTGCCAGCAGTTACGCGCAGACTAGGTTTTCTGGAAACACCATATATTTT | NA | NA | TRBJ1-3 | TRBV2
CASSLSGTDSPLHF | TGTGCCAGCAGCCTGTCCGGGACAGATTCACCCCTCCACTTT | TRBD1 | NA | TRBJ1-6 | TRBV7-2
CASSLGRADNEQFF | TGTGCCAGCAGCTTAGGTCGAGCGGACAATGAGCAGTTCTTC | NA | NA | TRBJ2-1 | TRBV11-3
CASSPSGVYNEQFF | TGTGCCAGCAGCCCTAGCGGGGTCTACAATGAGCAGTTCTTC | TRBD2 | once | TRBJ2-1 | TRBV7-9
CASSRESSVYSYEQYF | TGTGCCAGCAGTCGGGAGTCTAGCGTATATTCCTACGAGCAGTACTTC | NA | NA | TRBJ2-7 | TRBV11-2
CAPGGNTEAFF | TGTGCCCCAGGGGGGAACACTGAAGCTTTCTTT | TRBD1 | NA | TRBJ1-1 | TRBV12-3/TRBV12-4
CATSSYIGDGYTF | TGTGCCACCAGCAGCTATATCGGGGATGGCTACACCTTC | NA | NA | TRBJ1-2 | TRBV15
CASSVAPAGRNSPLHF | TGTGCCAGCAGCGTAGCGCCGGCAGGGAGGAATTCACCCCTCCACTTT | NA | few | TRBJ1-6 | TRBV9
CASSSSSGRYSNQPQHF | TGTGCCAGTAGTTCCTCCTCAGGGCGGTATAGCAATCAGCCCCAGCATTTT | NA | once | TRBJ1-5 | TRBV19
CASSPNNEQFF | TGTGCCAGCAGTCCAAATAATGAGCAGTTCTTC | NA | NA | TRBJ2-1 | TRBV6-6
CASSLVVSWSGGYTF | TGTGCCAGCAGCTTAGTTGTTTCTTGGAGCGGTGGCTACACCTTC | NA | NA | TRBJ1-2 | TRBV7-9
CASSFGGSYTGELFF | TGTGCCAGCAGCTTCGGCGGGAGCTACACCGGGGAGCTGTTTTTT | TRBD2 | NA | TRBJ2-2 | TRBV7-2
CASSQAGQGTYEQYF | TGTGCCAGCTCGCAGGCGGGACAGGGGACCTACGAGCAGTACTTC | TRBD1 | NA | TRBJ2-7 | TRBV18
CASSHNILSSAAQPQHF | TGTGCCAGTAGCCATAATATCCTTTCTAGTGCGGCTCAGCCCCAGCATTTT | NA | NA | TRBJ1-5 | TRBV19
CASSRLSNQPQHF | TGTGCCAGCAGCCGACTTAGCAATCAGCCCCAGCATTTT | NA | once | TRBJ1-5 | TRBV12-3/TRBV12-4
CASSLQSGGSYEQYF | TGTGCCAGCAGCCTCCAATCCGGGGGCTCCTACGAGCAGTACTTC | NA | NA | TRBJ2-7 | TRBV9
CASSPRGTGVADGYTF | TGTGCCAGCAGTCCCCGAGGGACAGGGGTGGCCGATGGCTACACCTTC | TRBD1 | few | TRBJ1-2 | TRBV27
CASSRDRDEAFF | TGCGCCAGCAGTAGGGACAGGGATGAAGCTTTCTTT | TRBD1 | NA | TRBJ1-1 | TRBV4-1
CASSQDSRVNQPQHF | TGCGCCAGCAGCCAAGACAGCAGGGTCAATCAGCCCCAGCATTTT | NA | NA | TRBJ1-5 | TRBV4-1
CSVEERGSKGEKLFF | TGCAGCGTTGAAGAAAGGGGCTCCAAGGGTGAAAAACTGTTTTTT | NA | NA | TRBJ1-4 | TRBV29-1
CASRLTTTLDWGNEQFF | TGTGCCAGCAGACTTACCACAACCCTGGACTGGGGCAATGAGCAGTTCTTC | NA | NA | TRBJ2-1 | TRBV11-2
CSHEGQGFADEQYF | TGCAGCCATGAAGGGCAGGGGTTTGCGGACGAGCAGTACTTC | NA | few | TRBJ2-7 | TRBV29-1
CASNLQGYEQYF | TGTGCCAGCAATCTCCAGGGATACGAGCAGTACTTC | NA | once | TRBJ2-7 | TRBV5-6
CASSVGQVAEAFF | TGTGCCAGCAGTGTCGGACAGGTAGCTGAAGCTTTCTTT | TRBD1 | NA | TRBJ1-1 | TRBV12-3/TRBV12-4
CASRRGQELEQYF | TGTGCCAGCAGAAGAGGACAGGAGCTCGAACAGTACTTC | TRBD1 | NA | TRBJ2-7 | TRBV6-5
CASRRQGSPGELFF | TGTGCCAGCAGAAGACAGGGGAGTCCCGGGGAGCTGTTTTTT | TRBD1 | NA | TRBJ2-2 | TRBV5-4
CASSLDPEVRTEAFF | TGCGCCAGCAGCTTGGATCCGGAGGTTCGAACTGAAGCTTTCTTT | NA | NA | TRBJ1-1 | TRBV5-1
CASSDWLQSGQPQHF | TGTGCCAGCAGTGACTGGCTACAATCGGGACAGCCCCAGCATTTT | NA | NA | TRBJ1-5 | TRBV2
CASSQDGSRGGPLYEQYF | TGTGCCAGCAGCCAAGACGGGTCTCGGGGAGGCCCGCTCTACGAGCAGTACTTC | NA | once | TRBJ2-7 | TRBV4-2
CASSYPIRVLGANVLTF | TGTGCCAGCAGTTACCCGATCAGGGTTCTTGGGGCCAACGTCCTGACTTTC | NA | NA | TRBJ2-6 | TRBV28
CASSEQGPPETQYF | TGTGCCAGCTCAGAACAGGGTCCCCCAGAGACCCAGTACTTC | NA | NA | TRBJ2-5 | TRBV18
CASSSLGGADTQYF | TGCGCCAGCAGCTCCCTCGGAGGGGCAGATACGCAGTATTTT | NA | many | TRBJ2-3 | TRBV5-1
CASSIVGTRGQPQHF | TGTGCCAGTAGTATAGTAGGGACTCGGGGTCAGCCCCAGCATTTT | NA | NA | TRBJ1-5 | TRBV19
CASSSPGLGEKLFF | TGTGCCAGCAGTTCCCCGGGACTGGGGGAAAAACTGTTTTTT | NA | NA | TRBJ1-4 | TRBV6-5
CSVEGLAASSYNEQFF | TGCAGCGTTGAGGGACTAGCGGCAAGCTCCTACAATGAGCAGTTCTTC | TRBD2 | NA | TRBJ2-1 | TRBV29-1
CASSLGTGDSYEQYF | TGTGCCAGCAGCCTCGGGACAGGCGATTCCTACGAGCAGTACTTC | TRBD1 | NA | TRBJ2-7 | TRBV11-3
CAISENFGGSADTQYF | TGTGCCATCAGTGAGAATTTCGGGGGTTCGGCAGATACGCAGTATTTT | NA | NA | TRBJ2-3 | TRBV10-3